Below are 3 T cell receptor beta chains sequenced from a single sample in a study of technical replicates of blood from a few donors. Measured with immunoSEQ multiplex PCR; TCRdb has only the in-frame clones, and not every one. The profile shows approximately 92,000 clones, 90% to 95% of them singletons. Sample: T cells isolated from PBMCs. The receptor set was obtained from a human donor in good health.

J is TRBJ2-7 and V is TRBV27, with TRBD1 identical over 8 bases. The CDR3 runs to 16 residues. CDR1 and CDR2 (germline): MNHEY, SMNVEV (reference sequence). The V segment lost 3 bases and the J segment 4 bases; nucleotides outside the gene matches: 11. CDR3 DNA: TGTGCCAGCAGTTTTATAGTCGGGACAGGTTTTTACGAGCAGTACTTC. As protein: CASSFIVGTGFYEQYF.

This chain connects TRBV4-2 to TRBJ2-7, with no clear D. Trimming stripped 0 bases from V and 2 bases from J, with 14 bases between. The CDR3 is 16 amino acids. Germline CDR1 and CDR2: LGHNA and YNFKEQ. The CDR3 nucleotides read TGTGCCAGCAGCCAAGATACCGACACCACAACCTACGAGCAGTACTTC. It specifies CASSQDTDTTTYEQYF.

V gene TRBV11-3 combines with J gene TRBJ2-7; 8 positions agree with TRBD1. V was clipped by 5 bases and J by 6 bases; unmatched bases: 9. This CDR3 comprises 14 residues. CDR1 and CDR2 (germline): SGHNT, YENEEA. The CDR3 sequence: CASSQLGTGLEQYF. The CDR3 coding sequence is TGTGCCAGCAGCCAACTGGGGACAGGTCTCGAGCAGTACTTC. The whole variable domain, remainder taken from reference TRBV11-3 and TRBJ2-7, is EAGVVQSPRYKIIEKKQPVAFWCNPISGHNTLYWYLQNLGQGPELLIRYENEEAVDDSQLPKDRFSAERLKGVDSTLKIQPAELGDSAVYLCASSQLGTGLEQYFGPGTRLTVT.